This entry lists 27 T cell receptor beta chains sequenced from one sample in a study of post-analysis software for immune sequencing data. General study results and limits: Among roughly 5 TRBV segments more frequent in patients than controls were TRBV5-6, TRBV5-1 and TRBV20-1.

Their antigens remain unidentified. Carried by the TCR beta cDNA libraries were unique molecular identifiers. TCRdb itself ran the PCR reads through MiXCR, one entry per CDR3 protein. The top ten hold about 1.8% of the sample, which has hundreds of thousands of distinct CDR3 sequences, roughly two fifths seen once. The specimen sequenced was blood. Source of these receptors: a girl under 18 with multiple sclerosis.

This clonotype was seen at least ten times. The rearrangement links TRBV3-1 to TRBJ2-1; TRBD1 aligns across 9 bases. CDR3 length equals 15 residues. The ends lost 4 bases at V and 5 bases at J; junction bases unmatched: 6. Germline lookup yields CDR1 LGHDT and CDR2 YNNKEL (reference sequence). In nucleotides, the CDR3 is TGTGCCAGCAGCCTCGGGACAGGGTTAAACAATGAGCAGTTCTTC. Amino acid sequence: CASSLGTGLNNEQFF.

This sequence joins TRBV15 and TRBJ1-5, with D unresolved. The germline V gene encodes CDR1 LNHNV and CDR2 YYDKDF (reference sequence). This CDR3 comprises 15 residues. Deletions cut 0 bases from V and 4 bases from J, with 10 bases between. The DNA for the CDR3 is TGTGCCACCAGCAGAGATCGGGGAAATAATCAGCCCCAGCATTTT. Amino acid sequence: CATSRDRGNNQPQHF.

This rearrangement joins TRBV29-1 to TRBJ1-5, with TRBD1 as a possible D gene (5 bases). V lost 4 bases and J 5 bases, leaving 12 bases between the germline ends. This CDR3 is built from 13 residues. From germline, CDR1 is SQVTM and CDR2 ANQGSEA. CDR3 DNA: TGCAGCGTTGTTGTGGGGGTTGATCAGCCCCAGCATTTT. It encodes CSVVVGVDQPQHF.

The rearrangement uses TRBV3-1 and TRBJ1-2; perhaps TRBD1 as D (6 bases). The V end was cut by 6 bases, the J end by 0 bases, with 14 bases between. Germline V gives CDR1 LGHDT, CDR2 YNNKEL (reference sequence). This CDR3 is built from 15 residues. This CDR3 is CASSRGAPANYGYTF. CDR3 nucleotides: TGTGCCAGCAGTCGGGGGGCCCCTGCTAACTATGGCTACACCTTC.

Comment on this clonotype: Compared with germline, one end of the junction differs, possibly owing to a read error. The chain employs TRBV2 and TRBJ1-5; D ambiguous. CDR1 SNHLY and CDR2 FYNNEI come from the germline V gene. The CDR3 runs to 14 residues. Written as DNA, the CDR3 is TGTGCCGGCAGTATTAGAGCGAGCAATCAGCCCCAGCATTTT. This encodes CAGSIRASNQPQHF. The full variable domain, rest sourced from reference TRBV2 and TRBJ1-5, is EPEVTQTPSHQVTQMGQEVILRCVPISNHLYFYWYRQILGQKVEFLVSFYNNEISEKSEIFDDQFSVERPDGSNFTLKIRSTKLEDSAMYFCAGSIRASNQPQHFGDGTRLSIL.

The gene calls are TRBV10-3 and TRBJ1-2; D possibly corresponds to TRBD1 (5 bases). CDR3 length: 14 residues. The germline gives CDR1 ENHRY, CDR2 SYGVKD. V was cut by 0 bases and J by 5 bases, with 10 bases left in between. For the CDR3, the DNA is TGTGCCATCAGTGAGTCGTCAGGGAGGTATGGCTACACCTTC. Its translation: CAISESSGRYGYTF.

This sequence joins TRBV12-3 or TRBV12-4 and TRBJ2-4; D is possibly TRBD1 (5 bases). Trimming took off 5 bases at V and 6 bases at J, with 11 bases between the two ends. The CDR3 covers 13 residues. The DNA of the CDR3 is TGTGCCAGCAGTGGGGCTGAGTCAAACATTCAGTACTTC. Translated, it gives CASSGAESNIQYF.

A word on this clonotype: A much larger clone lies a single base off, so this may be a read error. The chain carries TRBV7-9 and TRBJ2-7, with D maybe TRBD1 (5 bases). With 1 base removed from V and 9 bases from J, the gap between germline ends came to 13 bases. Germline V lookup: CDR1 SEHNR, CDR2 FQNEAQ (reference sequence). There are 13 residues in the CDR3. CDR3 region: CASSLDGAFGQYF. DNA for the CDR3: TGTGCCAGCAGCTTAGATGGGGCTTTCGGGCAGTACTTC.

The V call is TRBV29-1, the J call TRBJ1-1; 10 bases are a match to TRBD1. Looked up from germline, CDR1 is SQVTM and CDR2 is ANQGSEA. The CDR3 sequence is 14 residues long. V lost 7 bases to trimming and J lost 1 base; unmatched junction nucleotides: 6. CDR3 in amino acids: CSATGGTGNTEAFF. The CDR3 bases are TGCAGCGCGACAGGGGGCACAGGGAACACTGAAGCTTTCTTT. The full variable domain, in which reference TRBV29-1 and TRBJ1-1 provide the parts outside the CDR3, is SAVISQKPSRDICQRGTSLTIQCQVDSQVTMMFWYRQQPGQSLTLIATANQGSEATYESGFVIDKFPISRPNLTFSTLTVSNMSPEDSSIYLCSATGGTGNTEAFFGQGTRLTVV.

The chain joins TRBV4-1 to TRBJ2-5; 7 bases align to TRBD2. The J call may be in error: the DNA end matches TRBJ2-7 better. The CDR3 loop spans 15 amino acids. Per germline, CDR1 MGHRA and CDR2 YSYEKL. The DNA of the CDR3 is TGCGCCAGCAGCCAATTAGCGGGTCCCCCCTACGAGCAGTACTTC. Encoded protein: CASSQLAGPPYEQYF.

A note on this clonotype: At one of its ends the junction is not consistent with the germline gene, which may arise from a read error. The gene calls are TRBV7-7 and TRBJ2-7; 10 nucleotides agree with TRBD1. The CDR3 extends over 15 amino acids. Germline V gene sequence: CDR1 SSHAT, CDR2 FNYEAQ (reference sequence). CDR3 sequence (DNA): TGTGCTAGCAGCTATCGTCCGGGACAGGGGTACGAGCAGTACTTC. Translating gives CASSYRPGQGYEQYF.

This clonotype showed up many times. The chain joins TRBV6-5 to TRBJ2-5, with no clear D. The germline V gene encodes CDR1 MNHEY and CDR2 SVGAGI. V was shortened by 6 bases and J by 4 bases, with 9 bases between the two germline ends. The CDR3 is 12 amino acids. Here the CDR3 DNA reads TGTGCCAGCAGCCCCCGGCGAGAGACCCAGTACTTC. Amino acid sequence: CASSPRRETQYF.

This chain uses TRBV4-1 with TRBJ2-7, with 10 positions matching TRBD1. This CDR3 has 18 amino acids. Per germline, CDR1 MGHRA and CDR2 YSYEKL. V lost 2 bases and J lost 5; bases outside the gene matches: 15. CDR3 DNA sequence: TGCGCCAGCAGCCAACAAAGAATAGGACAGGGGGACGAGAACGAGCAGTACTTC. Amino acids: CASSQQRIGQGDENEQYF.

This chain uses TRBV29-1 with TRBJ1-2; the D gene is possibly TRBD1 (6 bases). V shed 0 bases and J shed 4 bases, with 15 bases lying between them. The CDR3 spans 15 residues. Germline CDR1 and CDR2: SQVTM and ANQGSEA. The CDR3 DNA reads TGCAGCGTTGAAGATCTGTGGACAGAGACCTATGGCTACACCTTC. As protein: CSVEDLWTETYGYTF.

This clonotype has a single count. This chain links TRBV5-6 with TRBJ2-1; TRBD2 aligns across 9 bases. Germline loops: CDR1 SGHDT, CDR2 YYEEEE. V lost 4 bases to trimming and J lost 7 bases; unmatched junction nucleotides: 15. The CDR3 is made up of 17 amino acids. As DNA, the CDR3 is TGTGCCAGCAGCCCGGCCCCGGGGCTAGCGGGGCGAAATGAGCAGTTCTTC. It encodes CASSPAPGLAGRNEQFF.

The chain carries TRBV2 and TRBJ1-2, with D possibly being TRBD1 (6 bases). CDR3 length equals 16 residues. The V end lost 5 bases, the J end lost 0 bases, and 16 bases lay between the germline ends. Germline CDR1 is SNHLY and CDR2 is FYNNEI. CDR3 bases: TGTGCCAGCAGTTTCCCTGGGGGGGCTCCTAACTATGGCTACACCTTC. This encodes CASSFPGGAPNYGYTF. The entire variable domain, with the rest obtained from reference TRBV2 and TRBJ1-2, is as follows: EPEVTQTPSHQVTQMGQEVILRCVPISNHLYFYWYRQILGQKVEFLVSFYNNEISEKSEIFDDQFSVERPDGSNFTLKIRSTKLEDSAMYFCASSFPGGAPNYGYTFGSGTRLTVV.

The chain has TRBV20-1 and TRBJ2-5, with D unresolved. The CDR3 spans 15 residues. V dropped 0 bases and J dropped 5 bases, with 16 bases sitting between them. From germline, CDR1 is DFQATT and CDR2 SNEGSKA (reference sequence). This CDR3 reads CSARDARLNGETQYF. In DNA form, the CDR3 reads TGCAGTGCTAGAGATGCCAGGCTAAATGGGGAGACCCAGTACTTC.

The chain is built from TRBV2 and TRBJ1-2; 11 positions agree with TRBD1. V shed 7 bases, J shed 8 bases, and the junction held 6 bases outside the gene matches. CDR1 is SNHLY, CDR2 FYNNEI, per germline. The CDR3 has 13 amino acids. DNA of the CDR3: TGTGCCAGCAAGGGGGGACAGGGGGAAGGCTACACCTTC. Encoded protein: CASKGGQGEGYTF.

The CDR3: CASSRGTGENTEAFF. DNA for the CDR3: TGCGCCAGCAGCCGCGGGACCGGGGAGAACACTGAAGCTTTCTTT. The chain couples TRBV5-1 to TRBJ1-1; D is perhaps TRBD1 (5 bases). Germline-derived CDR1 and CDR2 are SGHRS and YFSETQ. Trimming removed 4 bases at V and 1 base at J, with 14 bases between. This CDR3 comprises 15 residues.

This clonotype was seen only a few times. The chain has TRBV12-3 or TRBV12-4 and TRBJ1-2; D remains ambiguous. Trimming stripped 3 bases from V and 4 bases from J, with 9 bases between. The CDR3 is made up of 13 amino acids. The CDR3 region has the DNA TGTGCCAGCAGTTTCCCTGGGAGCTATGGCTACACCTTC. Encoded protein: CASSFPGSYGYTF.

The rearrangement links TRBV12-3 or TRBV12-4 to TRBJ2-7, with no clear D. The ends were cut back, 3 bases at V and 2 bases at J, with 8 bases in the middle. The CDR3 spans 13 residues. The CDR3 region has the DNA TGTGCCAGCAGTTTTCAGGTCCCCTACGAGCAGTACTTC. Protein: CASSFQVPYEQYF.

The V call is TRBV12-5, the J call TRBJ2-7, with D possibly matching TRBD2 (6 bases). Germline V gene data show CDR1 as LGHNT and CDR2 as FRNRAP. The CDR3 is made up of 17 amino acids. V lost 0 bases, J lost 3 bases, and 18 bases lay in between. The CDR3, as DNA: TGTGCTAGTGGTTTGGTAGGCGGGGCAGGGAACTTCTACGAGCAGTACTTC. Translated, it gives CASGLVGGAGNFYEQYF.

This clonotype was recorded a few times. J is TRBJ1-2 and V is TRBV9; weak D call: TRBD1 (5 bases). The CDR3 sequence is 13 residues long. Trimming took 0 bases from V and 8 from J, leaving 11 bases between them. Germline V gene sequence: CDR1 SGDLS, CDR2 YYNGEE. The CDR3 protein is CASSVGDRGGYTF. The CDR3 DNA is TGTGCCAGCAGCGTAGGAGATCGGGGCGGCTACACCTTC.

This chain links TRBV5-8 with TRBJ2-3; D is uncertain. Deletions cut 0 bases from V and 4 bases from J, with 15 bases between. This CDR3 has 16 amino acids. Germline-derived CDR1 and CDR2 are SGHTS and YDEGEE. CDR3 nucleotide sequence: TGTGCCAGCAGCTTGGGGGCTGCAATGGGCCCAGATACGCAGTATTTT. Its translation is CASSLGAAMGPDTQYF.

The V and J genes are TRBV5-1 and TRBJ2-7; TRBD2 matches 8 bases. Germline values: CDR1 SGHRS, CDR2 YFSETQ. The CDR3 covers 15 residues. The V gene end was trimmed by 4 bases and the J gene end by 0 bases; junction bases not matched to a gene: 6. This CDR3 is CASSPSGSFSYEQYF. Here the CDR3 DNA reads TGCGCCAGCAGCCCGAGCGGGAGCTTCTCCTACGAGCAGTACTTC.

The chain links TRBV5-1 to TRBJ1-6; D possibly corresponds to TRBD1 (5 bases). CDR1 is SGHRS and CDR2 is YFSETQ in the germline V gene. The CDR3 length is 15 residues. Deletions cut 4 bases from V and 7 bases from J, with 15 bases between. The CDR3 spells CASSPGGRGNSPLHF. CDR3 bases: TGCGCCAGCAGCCCCGGAGGACGGGGGAATTCACCCCTCCACTTT.

J is TRBJ2-3 and V is TRBV6-1, with TRBD2 as a possible D gene (5 bases). Germline loops: CDR1 MNHNS, CDR2 SASEGT. This CDR3 spans 14 amino acids. V lost 7 bases and J lost 0, with 11 bases in between. CDR3 bases: TGTGCCAGCAACGGACGGGGAAGCACAGATACGCAGTATTTT. Translated: CASNGRGSTDTQYF.